A selection of T cell receptor beta chains follows, all from one sample in a study of cytomegalovirus exposure and HLA in healthy donors. Here immunoSEQ multiplex PCR was the method, and the copy in TCRdb shows in-frame clones only, minus some. The sample includes roughly 170,000 clones, approximately 83% of them seen just once. Sequencing was done on a sample of PBMCs. The source of these receptors is a woman aged 18 to 35 in good health and CMV-seropositive. CDR3s include the opening cysteine and the closing phenylalanine or tryptophan. D genes are given only for firm matches. Rows give clone size only sometimes, using once, few, many, or a class for an expanded clone.

cdr3_length,clone_size,j_call,d_call,v_call,cdr3_nt,cdr3_aa
16,.,TRBJ2-3,TRBD1,TRBV14,TGTGCCAGCAGCTTAATTCCAGGGGGCTGGACAGATACGCAGTATTTT,CASSLIPGGWTDTQYF
14,.,TRBJ2-3,TRBD2,TRBV29-1,TGCAGCGTTCCGACTAGCGGGACCACAGATACGCAGTATTTT,CSVPTSGTTDTQYF
15,.,TRBJ1-6,.,TRBV7-8,TGTGCCAGCAGCTTGTCGGTATTCTATAATTCACCCCTCCACTTT,CASSLSVFYNSPLHF
16,.,TRBJ1-3,TRBD1,TRBV7-3,TGTGCCAGCACCGGGGACAGGGGCCGCTCTGGAAACACCATATATTTT,CASTGDRGRSGNTIYF
10,.,TRBJ1-3,.,TRBV6-5,TGTGGGGCAAGGGGAAACACCATATATTTT,CGARGNTIYF
12,few,TRBJ1-2,.,TRBV11-1,TGTGCCAGCAGCTTAGGGGAGTATGGCTACACCTTC,CASSLGEYGYTF
15,few,TRBJ2-7,TRBD2,TRBV27,TGTGCCAGCCCTGACCCCGGCGGGGGGTTCGTCGAGCAGTACTTC,CASPDPGGGFVEQYF
14,few,TRBJ2-7,.,TRBV5-1,TGCGCCAGCAGCTCTGACAGGTCGGTCTACGAGCAGTACTTC,CASSSDRSVYEQYF
18,.,TRBJ2-6,TRBD2,TRBV7-9,TGTGCCAGCAGCGAGACTAGCGGGGGGGCGACTGGGGCCAACGTCCTGACTTTC,CASSETSGGATGANVLTF
13,once,TRBJ2-2,.,TRBV2,TGTGCCGGAAGGAGCCTCAGAGGCGGGGAGCTGTTTTTT,CAGRSLRGGELFF
14,few,TRBJ1-5,.,TRBV5-5,TGTGCCAGCAGCTCAGGCCCAAACAATCAGCCCCAGCATTTT,CASSSGPNNQPQHF
14,.,TRBJ1-1,.,TRBV19,TGTGCCAGTAGTACTCAGGGGATGGGCACTGAAGCTTTCTTT,CASSTQGMGTEAFF
13,.,TRBJ2-1,TRBD2,TRBV27,TGTGCCAGCAAAGGGACTAGTGCCAATGAGCAGTTCTTC,CASKGTSANEQFF
14,once,TRBJ2-7,.,TRBV15,TGTGCCACCAGCAGAGATCAAGCGGGTTTGGAGCAGTACTTC,CATSRDQAGLEQYF
16,.,TRBJ1-1,TRBD1,TRBV5-8,TGTGCCAGCAGCATGAAATCTTGGACAGGGAACACTGAAGCTTTCTTT,CASSMKSWTGNTEAFF
13,.,TRBJ1-6,.,TRBV6-5,TGTGCCAGCATGTCGGGGAAGTGGTCACCCCTCCACTTT,CASMSGKWSPLHF
14,.,TRBJ2-1,.,TRBV12-1,TGTGCCAGCAGCTTACGGGACAGGGCCAATGAGCAGTTCTTC,CASSLRDRANEQFF
12,once,TRBJ2-2,.,TRBV6-6,TGTGCCAGCATCCAGGGAACCGGGGAGCTGTTTTTT,CASIQGTGELFF
15,.,TRBJ1-1,.,TRBV7-2,TGTGCCAGCAGCCGGGATGGAGTAGAAAACACTGAAGCTTTCTTT,CASSRDGVENTEAFF
17,.,TRBJ2-5,TRBD2,TRBV5-1,TGCGCCAGCAGTTATCGTCCGACTAGCGGGGAGCAAGAGACCCAGTACTTC,CASSYRPTSGEQETQYF
14,.,TRBJ2-7,TRBD1,TRBV11-2,TGTGCCAGCAGCCCCCGGACAGGGCGGATCGAGCAGTACTTC,CASSPRTGRIEQYF
15,.,TRBJ2-2,TRBD2,TRBV11-2,TGTGCCAGCAGCCCAAGCGGGGTAGGCACCGGGGAGCTGTTTTTT,CASSPSGVGTGELFF
14,.,TRBJ1-1,.,TRBV11-2,TGTGCCAGCAGTGTCCGTAGGGGGTTCGATGAAGCTTTCTTT,CASSVRRGFDEAFF
14,.,TRBJ2-1,.,TRBV13,TGTGCCAGCAGCTTAGGACTAGCAGGTGATGAGCAGTTCTTC,CASSLGLAGDEQFF
14,few,TRBJ2-2,.,TRBV2,TGTGCCAGCAGTGACGACAGAAGGACCGGGGAGCTGTTTTTT,CASSDDRRTGELFF
16,.,TRBJ2-7,TRBD2,TRBV5-4,TGTGCCAGCAGCCCGGGGACTAGCGGGGGGTTAAACGAGCAGTACTTC,CASSPGTSGGLNEQYF
12,.,TRBJ1-2,.,TRBV2,TGTGCCAGCAGTGATAGTAGCTATGGCTACACCTTC,CASSDSSYGYTF
13,.,TRBJ2-1,.,TRBV11-2,TGTGCCAGCAGATCAATTCAGAACAATGAGCAGTTCTTC,CASRSIQNNEQFF
21,once,TRBJ2-1,TRBD2,TRBV23-1,TGCGCCAGCAGTCTCCCCCAAGCTAGCGGGGGGCAAACTATCTCCTACAATGAGCAGTTCTTC,CASSLPQASGGQTISYNEQFF
15,.,TRBJ1-6,TRBD1,TRBV28,TGTGCCAGCAGTAGACAGGGGGGTTCGGGTTCACCCCTCCACTTT,CASSRQGGSGSPLHF
14,.,TRBJ1-2,.,TRBV2,TGTGCCAGCAGGGCCCGGGAGGTGTGGTATGGCTACACCTTC,CASRAREVWYGYTF
14,.,TRBJ1-2,.,TRBV6-1,TGTGCCAGCAGTGGTGGCGGGGACTACCATGGCTACACCTTC,CASSGGGDYHGYTF
13,.,TRBJ1-2,TRBD1,TRBV25-1,TGTGCCAGCAGTGCGGACAGGGTAAATGGCTACACCTTC,CASSADRVNGYTF
14,.,TRBJ2-7,.,TRBV19,TGTGCCAGTACATCAGGACAGTTTAGCTACGAGCAGTACTTC,CASTSGQFSYEQYF
14,once,TRBJ2-3,.,TRBV2,TGTGCCAGCAGTGTCCGGCAGGGAGGAGATACGCAGTATTTT,CASSVRQGGDTQYF
17,.,TRBJ2-2,TRBD2,TRBV27,TGTGCCAGCAGGAGGGGACTAGCGGGGGGGCGGACCGGGGAGCTGTTTTTT,CASRRGLAGGRTGELFF
15,.,TRBJ2-1,TRBD2,TRBV9,TGTGCCAGCAGCGTAACAGCGGGGGAGTCGGGTGAGCAGTTCTTC,CASSVTAGESGEQFF
16,once,TRBJ2-7,.,TRBV19,TGTGCCAGTAGGCCACGGGGGGGACAGAACCAATACGAGCAGTACTTC,CASRPRGGQNQYEQYF
16,.,TRBJ2-5,TRBD1,TRBV18,TGTGCCAGCTCAGCCCGACAGGGCGCTTTACAAGAGACCCAGTACTTC,CASSARQGALQETQYF
16,.,TRBJ2-7,TRBD2,TRBV6-5,TGTGCCAGCAGTTACTCGTGGTCTAGCGGGAGGGGGATGCGGTACTTC,CASSYSWSSGRGMRYF
14,.,TRBJ1-1,.,TRBV13,TGTGCCAGCAGCTTAGGGACACTTGGGACTGAAGCTTTCTTT,CASSLGTLGTEAFF
15,once,TRBJ2-7,.,TRBV5-6,TGTGCCAGCGGGGGCGGCGGACTAGGGGCCTACGAGCAGTACTTC,CASGGGGLGAYEQYF
14,.,TRBJ1-5,.,TRBV19,TGTGCCAGTAGTCCCGGACTCCTCAATCAGCCCCAGCATTTT,CASSPGLLNQPQHF
17,.,TRBJ1-5,.,TRBV6-4,TGTGCCAGCAGTGACTATGTGAGGTCCGGGAGCAATCAGCCCCAGCATTTT,CASSDYVRSGSNQPQHF
17,.,TRBJ1-2,TRBD1,TRBV9,TGTGCCAGCAGCGTAGCTACGGGACAGAATCTTAACTATGGCTACACCTTC,CASSVATGQNLNYGYTF
12,.,TRBJ1-1,TRBD1,TRBV7-9,TGTGCCAGCAGCTCCACGGACAGGGAAGCTTTCTTT,CASSSTDREAFF
13,.,TRBJ1-2,TRBD1,TRBV29-1,TGCAGCGTCCGGGACAGGGACGACTATGGCTACACCTTC,CSVRDRDDYGYTF
11,once,TRBJ2-5,.,TRBV2,TGTGCCAGCAGGGTTCGGGAGACCCAGTACTTC,CASRVRETQYF
13,.,TRBJ2-3,.,TRBV9,TGTGCCAGCAGCCCCAGTTGGCTAGATACGCAGTATTTT,CASSPSWLDTQYF